This entry lists 25 T cell receptor beta chains sequenced from one sample in a study of T cells in Graves' hyperthyroidism and ophthalmopathy. The CDR3 regions of TCR beta were amplified from RNA transcripts. The HTBI primer set was used in a first-round RT-PCR of the TCR CDR3. TCRdb recomputed calls from the multiplex PCR reads with MiXCR, one row per CDR3 protein. The sample yields roughly 640,000 distinct CDR3 sequences, roughly 16% seen once. Sequencing input: blood. All receptors come from a woman aged 40 to 50 with Graves' ophthalmopathy.

This chain links TRBV5-1 with TRBJ1-3; D gene uncertain. The CDR3 has 16 residues. Germline V CDR1 and CDR2: SGHRS, YFSETQ. Between the trimmed V and J ends, which lost 4 bases and 0 bases, there was a span of 14 bases. DNA for the CDR3: TGCGCCAGCAGCCCCGCGTCGGGGAGCTCTGGAAACACCATATATTTT. Amino acids: CASSPASGSSGNTIYF.

The chain is built from TRBV27 and TRBJ2-7; D possibly corresponds to TRBD2 (5 bases). V lost 6 bases to trimming and J lost 2 bases, with 17 bases between them. Germline CDR1 is MNHEY and CDR2 is SMNVEV (reference sequence). The CDR3 has 15 residues. CDR3 loop: CASSPSDWETYEQYF. Written as DNA, the CDR3 is TGTGCCAGCAGCCCCAGCGACTGGGAGACCTACGAGCAGTACTTC.

The chain links TRBV3-1 to TRBJ1-6, with 8 bases identical to TRBD1. This CDR3 is 16 amino acids long. V lost 1 base and J lost 5; bases outside the gene matches: 4. Per the germline V gene, CDR1 is LGHDT and CDR2 is YNNKEL (reference sequence). The CDR3 spells CASSQAGTGNNSPLHF. The CDR3 nucleotides read TGTGCCAGCAGCCAAGCCGGGACAGGAAATAATTCACCCCTCCACTTT.

The table lists this clonotype with many counts. The chain combines TRBV18 with TRBJ2-6, with no clear D. Germline V gene lookup returns CDR1 KGHSH and CDR2 LQKENI. The CDR3 sequence is 16 residues long. Trimming took 3 bases from V and 4 from J, leaving 13 bases between them. The CDR3 sequence: CASSPTPTSGANVLTF. As DNA, the CDR3 is TGTGCCAGCTCACCTACTCCTACATCCGGGGCCAACGTCCTGACTTTC.

V usage is TRBV20-1 and J usage is TRBJ2-5; a possible D gene is TRBD1 (5 bases). Trimming shortened V by 5 bases and J by 5 bases, and 18 bases separated the two germline ends. This CDR3 spans 14 amino acids. From germline, CDR1 is DFQATT and CDR2 SNEGSKA (reference sequence). The CDR3 bases are TGCAGTGCTCGAGGTTCAGGGCCGTGGGAGACCCAGTACTTC. Translated: CSARGSGPWETQYF.

The chain couples TRBV6-1 to TRBJ2-1, with 9 bases that match TRBD2. In germline, CDR1 is MNHNS, CDR2 SASEGT. The CDR3 contains 15 residues. V lost 6 bases, J lost 6 bases, and 9 bases stayed unmatched. DNA for the CDR3: TGTGCCAGCAGGTCGGCGGGGGGGCCAGGCAATGAGCAGTTCTTC. Translating gives CASRSAGGPGNEQFF.

Note on this clonotype: A single base separates this from a much larger clone, so it may be a read error. The chain is built from TRBV7-3 and TRBJ2-1; TRBD1 matches at 11 bases. CDR3 size: 17 residues. V gave up 5 bases and J gave up 8 bases; unmatched junction bases: 14. Per the germline V gene, CDR1 is SGHTA and CDR2 is FQGTGA. The CDR3 loop is CASSGDTGTGGGDEQFF. The CDR3 coding sequence is TGTGCCAGCAGCGGAGATACCGGGACAGGGGGAGGGGATGAGCAGTTCTTC.

A few counts support this clonotype. CDR3 protein: CSASNVGQGSYEQYF. The CDR3 nucleotides are TGCAGTGCTAGTAATGTAGGGCAGGGGTCCTACGAGCAGTACTTC. The V gene is TRBV20-1, the J gene TRBJ2-7, with D perhaps TRBD1 (6 bases). V lost 3 bases and J lost 1, with 16 bases in between. Per germline, CDR1 DFQATT and CDR2 SNEGSKA (reference sequence). The CDR3 sequence is 15 residues long.

This clonotype was detected ten times or more. This chain uses TRBV27 with TRBJ2-1; the D is unclear. The CDR3 is 13 residues long. V was trimmed by 2 bases and J by 4 bases, leaving 6 bases between them. CDR1 is MNHEY, CDR2 SMNVEV, per germline (reference sequence). CDR3 bases: TGTGCCAGCAGTTTAAGGCTGTACAATGAGCAGTTCTTC. It yields the protein CASSLRLYNEQFF.

This clonotype was counted at least ten times. J is TRBJ2-3 and V is TRBV2; 7 bases line up with TRBD1. Germline-derived CDR1 and CDR2 are SNHLY and FYNNEI. Trimming cost V 6 bases and J 2 bases; bases outside gene matches: 2. This CDR3 spans 13 amino acids. The CDR3, as DNA: TGTGCCAGCAGGGGACAGCACACAGATACGCAGTATTTT. Protein sequence: CASRGQHTDTQYF.

CDR3: CASSQDRLWEKLFF. CDR3 bases: TGTGCCAGCAGCCAAGACAGGCTGTGGGAAAAACTGTTTTTT. This chain links TRBV6-1 with TRBJ1-4; weak D call: TRBD1 (6 bases). CDR3 length: 14 residues. CDR1 and CDR2 from the germline V gene are MNHNS and SASEGT. Deletions cut 6 bases from V and 8 bases from J, with 16 bases between.

The chain is built from TRBV28 and TRBJ2-1, with D maybe TRBD2 (6 bases). The CDR3 has 14 amino acids. V was clipped by 3 bases and J by 8 bases, with 14 bases between them. Germline V gives CDR1 MDHEN, CDR2 SYDVKM. The CDR3 sequence is CASSFGGAVDEQFF. The CDR3 region has the DNA TGTGCCAGCAGTTTCGGAGGGGCCGTCGATGAGCAGTTCTTC.

This clonotype appeared a few times. The chain carries TRBV29-1 and TRBJ2-1; D may be TRBD2 (5 bases). CDR1 is SQVTM and CDR2 is ANQGSEA in the germline V gene. The CDR3 runs 11 residues. V was trimmed by 4 bases and J by 9 bases, leaving 10 bases between them. The CDR3 loop reads CSVVRLSEQFF. CDR3 in DNA: TGCAGCGTTGTGAGACTATCTGAGCAGTTCTTC.

This chain connects TRBV7-9 to TRBJ2-1; 8 nucleotides align to TRBD1. Trimming at V came to 6 bases and at J to 0 bases, leaving 13 bases not matched to a gene. Looked up from germline, CDR1 is SEHNR and CDR2 is FQNEAQ (reference sequence). The length of the CDR3 is 18 residues. The CDR3 region has the DNA TGTGCCAGCAGTGAACCCGACAGGGGACCCCCCTCCTACAATGAGCAGTTCTTC. Protein: CASSEPDRGPPSYNEQFF.

The table lists this clonotype with many counts. V and J are TRBV2 and TRBJ2-4; D gene uncertain. V was pared by 4 bases and J by 0 bases, with 16 bases between. Germline V gives CDR1 SNHLY, CDR2 FYNNEI. The CDR3 runs to 17 residues. CDR3: CASSAESLNVAKNIQYF. The CDR3 nucleotides are TGTGCCAGCAGTGCGGAGAGCCTAAATGTAGCCAAAAACATTCAGTACTTC. Drawing the rest from reference TRBV2 and TRBJ2-4, the complete variable domain is EPEVTQTPSHQVTQMGQEVILRCVPISNHLYFYWYRQILGQKVEFLVSFYNNEISEKSEIFDDQFSVERPDGSNFTLKIRSTKLEDSAMYFCASSAESLNVAKNIQYFGAGTRLSVL.

This clonotype was detected many times. The V and J genes are TRBV3-1 and TRBJ2-5; D possibly corresponds to TRBD1 (5 bases). V was pared by 1 base and J by 5 bases, with 11 bases between. Germline loops: CDR1 LGHDT, CDR2 YNNKEL (reference sequence). This CDR3 comprises 14 residues. DNA for the CDR3: TGTGCCAGCAGCCAAGCCCCAGGGATCGAGACCCAGTACTTC. It yields the protein CASSQAPGIETQYF.

This clonotype was seen at least ten times. The junction does not match germline at one end; this may be a read error. The chain carries TRBV10-1 and TRBJ2-7, with D possibly TRBD1 on 5 matching bases. This CDR3 has 15 amino acids. Germline CDR1 and CDR2: WNHNN and SYGVQD (reference sequence). Written as DNA, the CDR3 is TGCGCCAGCAATGAGGATCAGGGAACCTACGATCAGCAGTACTTC. Residues: CASNEDQGTYDQQYF.

The V and J genes are TRBV5-6 and TRBJ1-1; D remains ambiguous. V shed 0 bases and J shed 5 bases, with 8 bases lying between them. Germline V gene sequence: CDR1 SGHDT, CDR2 YYEEEE. This CDR3 is 13 amino acids long. Written as DNA, the CDR3 is TGTGCCAGCAGCTTGGCGTGGGGTACTGAAGCTTTCTTT. Protein product: CASSLAWGTEAFF.

This clonotype was recorded many times. V and J are TRBV2 and TRBJ1-5; D is ambiguous. Trimming removed 7 bases from V and 1 base from J, with 11 bases in between. Germline V lookup: CDR1 SNHLY, CDR2 FYNNEI. CDR3 length: 14 residues. The CDR3 protein is CASKARSSNQPQHF. DNA of the CDR3: TGTGCCAGCAAGGCTAGGAGCAGCAATCAGCCCCAGCATTTT. The full variable domain, completed using reference TRBV2 and TRBJ1-5, is EPEVTQTPSHQVTQMGQEVILRCVPISNHLYFYWYRQILGQKVEFLVSFYNNEISEKSEIFDDQFSVERPDGSNFTLKIRSTKLEDSAMYFCASKARSSNQPQHFGDGTRLSIL.

The CDR3: CASSLGDRAAQPQHF. CDR3 bases: TGTGCCAGCAGCTTGGGCGACAGGGCGGCTCAGCCCCAGCATTTT. The V gene is TRBV5-8, the J gene TRBJ1-5; 7 bases line up with TRBD1. The CDR3 covers 15 residues. The V gene's germline CDR1 is SGHTS and CDR2 YDEGEE. V shed 0 bases and J 6 bases; nucleotides not matched to a gene: 6.

This clonotype was found many times. The V gene is TRBV7-6, the J gene TRBJ1-5; 9 bases fit TRBD1. Germline-derived CDR1 and CDR2 are SGHVS and FNYEAQ. The CDR3 is made up of 18 amino acids. With V trimmed by 5 bases and J by 0 bases, 11 bases remained unmatched. Written as DNA, the CDR3 is TGTGCCAGCAGCGGGGGGACAGGGACGGTTAATAGCAATCAGCCCCAGCATTTT. This sequence encodes CASSGGTGTVNSNQPQHF.

This clonotype was detected many times. V usage is TRBV3-1 and J usage is TRBJ2-5, with D uncertain. V lost 1 base and J 5 bases, leaving 8 bases between the germline ends. The CDR3 loop spans 13 amino acids. The germline gives CDR1 LGHDT, CDR2 YNNKEL (reference sequence). The CDR3 loop reads CASSQGPFETQYF. The DNA for the CDR3 is TGTGCCAGCAGCCAAGGACCCTTCGAGACCCAGTACTTC.

This clonotype has a handful of counts. The rearrangement links TRBV12-3 or TRBV12-4 to TRBJ1-6, with D tentatively TRBD1 (5 bases). CDR3 length: 14 residues. The V end lost 1 base, the J end lost 10 bases, and 11 bases lay between the germline ends. The CDR3 region is CASSLGTQGSPLHF. The CDR3, as DNA: TGTGCCAGCAGTTTAGGTACCCAGGGCTCACCCCTCCACTTT.

Only a few counts were recorded for this clonotype. A read error may produce the germline difference seen at one junction end. The V gene is TRBV7-8, the J gene TRBJ1-4; D remains ambiguous. The CDR3 has 12 residues. Germline loops: CDR1 SGHVS, CDR2 FQNEAQ. This chain's CDR3 is CASSFGDERLFF. CDR3 coding DNA: TGTGCCAGCAGCTTTGGGGATGAAAGACTGTTTTTT. The variable domain in full, completed from reference TRBV7-8 and TRBJ1-4, reads GAGVSQSPRYKVAKRGQDVALRCDPISGHVSLFWYQQALGQGPEFLTYFQNEAQLDKSGLPSDRFFAERPEGSVSTLKIQRTQQEDSAVYLCASSFGDERLFFGSGTQLSVL.

For this clonotype: This may be a read error: a much more frequent sequence differs by one nucleotide. This sequence joins TRBV2 and TRBJ1-3; no clear D. Looked up from germline, CDR1 is SNHLY and CDR2 is FYNNEI. The CDR3 is made up of 14 amino acids. Trimming pared 6 bases from V and 2 bases from J, leaving 11 bases between. In DNA form, the CDR3 reads TGTGCCAGCAGGGCGGAGGCTCCTGGAAACACCATATATTTT. Translating gives CASRAEAPGNTIYF.